The 7 T cell receptor beta chains presented below share a single source sample, sequenced in a study of cytomegalovirus exposure and HLA in healthy donors. With 60 Vbeta and 13 Jbeta primers, the PCR was carried out. Sequenced by immunoSEQ multiplex PCR; TCRdb stores in-frame clones only, minus some. The sample carries 100,000 to 150,000 clones, more than 70% recorded once. The sample comprised PBMCs. All receptors derive from a man in his forties or fifties in good health and CMV-seropositive.

The chain links TRBV6-1 to TRBJ1-1; D gene uncertain. The CDR3 has 12 residues. Germline loops: CDR1 MNHNS, CDR2 SASEGT. V lost 5 bases and J lost 7, with 11 bases in between. The CDR3 nucleotides are TGTGCCAGCAGTCACTCGAGGAGTGAAGCTTTCTTT. Translated, it gives CASSHSRSEAFF.

This rearrangement joins TRBV4-1 to TRBJ1-5; no firm D call. Trimming cost V 3 bases and J 2 bases, with 11 bases left between them. The CDR3 runs to 15 residues. Germline V gene lookup returns CDR1 MGHRA and CDR2 YSYEKL. The CDR3 loop is CASSHPARGNQPQHF. In DNA, the CDR3 is TGCGCCAGCAGCCACCCCGCCCGGGGCAATCAGCCCCAGCATTTT.

The rearrangement links TRBV5-1 to TRBJ2-7; the match to TRBD2 covers 11 bases. Germline values: CDR1 SGHRS, CDR2 YFSETQ. The CDR3 length is 15 residues. V was pared by 3 bases and J by 9 bases, with 11 bases of the junction left unmatched. CDR3 residues: CASSSGLADVLGQYF. In DNA, the CDR3 is TGCGCCAGCAGCTCGGGACTAGCGGATGTACTTGGGCAGTACTTC.

The count of this clone is one. The chain links TRBV2 to TRBJ1-5; 8 bases map to TRBD1. Germline CDR1 reads SNHLY; CDR2 reads FYNNEI. Trimming cost V 7 bases and J 2 bases; bases outside gene matches: 4. The CDR3 loop spans 14 amino acids. CDR3 DNA sequence: TGTGCCAGCAAGGACAGGGAGGGCAATCAGCCCCAGCATTTT. Amino acids: CASKDREGNQPQHF.

This clone was observed a handful of times. The chain couples TRBV15 to TRBJ2-3, with D perhaps TRBD1 (5 bases). Per the germline V gene, CDR1 is LNHNV and CDR2 is YYDKDF (reference sequence). The ends were cut back, 3 bases at V and 5 bases at J, with 15 bases in the middle. The CDR3 is 15 residues long. The CDR3: CATSRTASMIDTQYF. Here the CDR3 DNA reads TGTGCCACCAGCAGGACAGCCAGCATGATAGATACGCAGTATTTT.

The gene calls are TRBV28 and TRBJ2-1, with 7 positions matching TRBD1. Losses at the gene ends were 6 bases for V and 6 bases for J; bases not matched to a gene: 11. This CDR3 region has 15 residues. The germline gives CDR1 MDHEN, CDR2 SYDVKM. CDR3 residues: CASSSDRATFNEQFF. The CDR3 nucleotides read TGTGCCAGCAGCTCTGACAGGGCGACCTTCAATGAGCAGTTCTTC.

The chain is built from TRBV19 and TRBJ1-2; D remains ambiguous. The ends were cut back, 3 bases at V and 3 bases at J, with 11 bases in the middle. CDR3 length: 14 amino acids. The V gene's germline CDR1 is LNHDA and CDR2 SQIVND (reference sequence). The CDR3 sequence: CASSMVGPYYGYTF. DNA for the CDR3: TGTGCCAGTAGTATGGTGGGCCCCTACTATGGCTACACCTTC.